Listed here are 26 T cell receptor beta chains from one sample, sequenced in a study of blood T cell repertoires in COVID-19. Data came from immunoSEQ multiplex PCR; TCRdb stores just in-frame clones and leaves some out. The table records tens of thousands of clones, roughly 90% of them present only once. The sequenced sample was peripheral blood. The source is a woman aged 55-69 years with acute or convalescent COVID-19.

The CDR3 loop reads CASSEGTGDTIYF. The CDR3 coding sequence is TGTGCCAGCAGTGAGGGGACAGGAGACACCATATATTTT. This rearrangement joins TRBV6-1 to TRBJ1-3, with TRBD1 identical over 8 bases. V dropped 3 bases and J dropped 8; count of bases not matched to a gene: 3. The CDR3 totals 13 residues. Germline V gene lookup returns CDR1 MNHNS and CDR2 SASEGT.

The gene calls are TRBV10-3 and TRBJ1-3; 8 bases are shared with TRBD1. The CDR3 is 17 residues long. With V trimmed by 4 bases and J by 3 bases, 11 bases remained unmatched. Germline lookup yields CDR1 ENHRY and CDR2 SYGVKD. CDR3 in DNA: TGTGCCATCAGTGCCCCCCGGACAGGGACGGATGGAAACACCATATATTTT. Protein product: CAISAPRTGTDGNTIYF.

This chain joins TRBV6-5 and TRBJ2-5; D may be TRBD1 (5 bases). In germline, CDR1 is MNHEY, CDR2 SVGAGI. The CDR3 runs 15 residues. V was shortened by 4 bases and J by 5 bases, with 17 bases between the two germline ends. CDR3 DNA: TGTGCCAGCAGTTTGACAGCCAACGAGAAGGAGACCCAGTACTTC. Translating it yields CASSLTANEKETQYF.

This clone occurred once. The genes are TRBV6-5 and TRBJ2-5, with D perhaps TRBD1 (6 bases). V lost 5 bases, J lost 5 bases, and 15 bases lay in between. The CDR3 has 14 amino acids. Looked up from germline, CDR1 is MNHEY and CDR2 is SVGAGI. CDR3 DNA sequence: TGTGCCAGCAGTAAGGGGTGGACAGCGGAGACCCAGTACTTC. It specifies CASSKGWTAETQYF.

Worth noting for this clone: At one end, the junction sequence differs from germline, possibly due to a read error. This chain joins TRBV6-2 or TRBV6-3 and TRBJ2-1; D is unresolved. This CDR3 comprises 12 residues. Germline loops: CDR1 MNHEY, CDR2 SVGEGT. Here the CDR3 DNA reads TGTGCCAGCAGTTACTTCTACGATGAGCAGTTCTTC. This translates into CASSYFYDEQFF.

CDR3 residues: CATSSADTSSYNEQFF. The DNA for the CDR3 is TGTGCCACCAGCAGTGCCGATACTAGCTCCTACAATGAGCAGTTCTTC. The gene calls are TRBV15 and TRBJ2-1, with a possible D match to TRBD2 (5 bases). Germline CDR1 reads LNHNV; CDR2 reads YYDKDF (reference sequence). The CDR3 has 16 residues. V was pared by 3 bases and J by 0 bases, with 12 bases between.

V usage is TRBV6-1 and J usage is TRBJ2-1, with 7 bases matching TRBD2. The germline CDR1 and CDR2 sequences are MNHNS and SASEGT. J lost 7 bases, V lost 7 bases, and 10 bases had no gene match. The CDR3 is 14 residues long. Here the CDR3 DNA reads TGTGCCAGCAACCGGGGAGGGCCTAGGAATGAGCAGTTCTTC. The encoded protein is CASNRGGPRNEQFF.

This clone showed up just a few times. V gene TRBV6-2 or TRBV6-3 combines with J gene TRBJ2-7; D is unclear. The CDR3 extends over 12 amino acids. The germline V and J ends were trimmed by 5 bases and 6 bases, with 11 bases remaining between them. Germline V gives CDR1 MNHEY, CDR2 SVGEGT. The CDR3 region is CASSTETGEQYV. The DNA for the CDR3 is TGTGCCAGCAGTACCGAGACTGGCGAGCAGTACGTC.

The V call is TRBV18, the J call TRBJ1-4, with D possibly matching TRBD1 (5 bases). Germline CDR1 KGHSH, CDR2 LQKENI. The CDR3 has 15 amino acids. The germline V and J ends were trimmed by 3 bases and 1 base, with 9 bases remaining between them. CDR3 sequence reads: CASSPTRVTNEKLFF. The CDR3 DNA is TGTGCCAGCTCACCGACCAGGGTAACTAATGAAAAACTGTTTTTT.

This chain connects TRBV7-9 to TRBJ1-3; possibly TRBD1 for D (5 bases). This CDR3 contains 14 residues. V lost 5 bases to trimming and J lost 0 bases, with 8 bases between them. The germline gives CDR1 SEHNR, CDR2 FQNEAQ (reference sequence). CDR3 in amino acids: CASSTGDSGNTIYF. CDR3 bases: TGTGCCAGCAGCACGGGGGACTCTGGAAACACCATATATTTT.

This clone was detected only once. The genes are TRBV27 and TRBJ2-1; the D gene is possibly TRBD2 (5 bases). The CDR3 sequence is 13 residues long. Germline values: CDR1 MNHEY, CDR2 SMNVEV (reference sequence). V lost 1 base, J lost 5 bases, and 6 bases lay in between. In nucleotides, the CDR3 is TGTGCCAGCAGTTTATGGGGAGACAATGAGCAGTTCTTC. This translates into CASSLWGDNEQFF.

The CDR3 DNA reads TGTGCCACCAGCAGATTTACTAGCGGGGTAATACAAGAGACCCAGTACTTC. Translation gives CATSRFTSGVIQETQYF. V is TRBV15 and J is TRBJ2-5, with TRBD2 matching 10 bases. Germline CDR1 reads LNHNV; CDR2 reads YYDKDF (reference sequence). The ends lost 2 bases at V and 2 bases at J; junction bases unmatched: 8. The CDR3 spans 17 residues.

This clone was detected only a few times. The chain links TRBV6-4 to TRBJ2-2, with D uncertain. Germline CDR1 is MRHNA and CDR2 is SNTAGT. The CDR3 has 14 residues. Trimming stripped 4 bases from V and 0 bases from J, with 6 bases between. CDR3 in DNA: TGTGCCAGCAGTGTGATAGCGAACACCGGGGAGCTGTTTTTT. This gives the protein CASSVIANTGELFF.

The CDR3 loop reads CASSDGTVLVDTQYF. The DNA for the CDR3 is TGTGCCAGCAGCGACGGGACAGTGTTGGTAGATACGCAGTATTTT. V is TRBV7-9 and J is TRBJ2-3, with 7 bases identical to TRBD1. CDR1 SEHNR and CDR2 FQNEAQ come from the germline V gene (reference sequence). Germline trimming cut 5 bases from V and 5 bases from J; bases unmatched to any gene: 10. CDR3 length: 15 residues.

CDR3 nucleotides: TGTGCCAGCTCACCAGTGAACAGAGACAATGAGCAGTTCTTC. Protein: CASSPVNRDNEQFF. The V gene is TRBV18, the J gene TRBJ2-1, with D unresolved. This CDR3 region has 14 residues. Trimming took off 2 bases at V and 5 bases at J, with 10 bases between the two ends. CDR1 KGHSH and CDR2 LQKENI come from the germline V gene.

The chain employs TRBV5-4 and TRBJ1-2; 8 nucleotides agree with TRBD1. V shed 5 bases and J 0 bases; nucleotides not matched to a gene: 9. Germline V gives CDR1 SGHNT, CDR2 YYREEE (reference sequence). CDR3 size: 16 residues. The chain's CDR3 is CASSGARGPSNYGYTF. As DNA, the CDR3 is TGTGCCAGCAGTGGGGCCAGGGGGCCTTCTAACTATGGCTACACCTTC.

The CDR3 here is CASSLSHETQYF. The CDR3, as DNA: TGCGCCAGCAGCTTGAGCCATGAGACCCAGTACTTC. The V and J genes are TRBV5-1 and TRBJ2-5; no definite D call. The CDR3 loop spans 12 amino acids. Germline V gene data show CDR1 as SGHRS and CDR2 as YFSETQ. Trimming removed 1 base from V and 5 bases from J, with 6 bases in between.

J is TRBJ2-1 and V is TRBV7-2, with D hard to call. The CDR3 extends over 12 amino acids. Trimming pared 5 bases from V and 2 bases from J, leaving 4 bases between. CDR1 SGHTA and CDR2 FQGNSA come from the germline V gene. DNA of the CDR3: TGTGCCAGCAGCGCAGCCTACAATGAGCAGTTCTTC. Its translation is CASSAAYNEQFF.

This sequence joins TRBV7-2 and TRBJ2-4; TRBD1 is a possible D gene (5 bases). Germline CDR1 and CDR2: SGHTA and FQGNSA. Deletions cut 1 base from V and 0 bases from J, with 10 bases between. This CDR3 spans 16 amino acids. The DNA of the CDR3 is TGTGCCAGCAGCTTAGGGGGCGGAAGAGCCAAAAACATTCAGTACTTC. This encodes CASSLGGGRAKNIQYF.

This clone was seen a few times. The chain is built from TRBV5-1 and TRBJ1-1, with D possibly TRBD1 on 6 matching bases. V shed 0 bases and J shed 1 base, with 10 bases lying between them. Per the germline V gene, CDR1 is SGHRS and CDR2 is YFSETQ. This CDR3 region has 15 residues. The CDR3 loop is CASSLEDRQNTEAFF. Here the CDR3 DNA reads TGCGCCAGCAGCTTGGAAGACAGGCAGAACACTGAAGCTTTCTTT. The whole variable domain, filled in from reference TRBV5-1 and TRBJ1-1, reads KAGVTQTPRYLIKTRGQQVTLSCSPISGHRSVSWYQQTPGQGLQFLFEYFSETQRNKGNFPGRFSGRQFSNSRSEMNVSTLELGDSALYLCASSLEDRQNTEAFFGQGTRLTVV.

This clone was seen a few times. The gene calls are TRBV27 and TRBJ1-2, with unresolved D. The CDR3 is 13 residues long. V was cut by 6 bases and J by 7 bases, with 15 bases left in between. Germline V gene lookup returns CDR1 MNHEY and CDR2 SMNVEV (reference sequence). The CDR3 spells CASRVTGIGGYTF. The DNA for the CDR3 is TGTGCCAGCAGGGTAACGGGAATAGGTGGCTACACCTTC.

The chain is built from TRBV24-1 and TRBJ2-3; weak D call: TRBD2 (5 bases). Germline CDR1 KGHDR, CDR2 SFDVKD. The V gene lost 6 bases and the J gene lost 5 bases, with 11 bases spanning the gap. CDR3 length: 13 residues. The CDR3 DNA follows: TGTGCCACCAGTAAGGAGAGGGTAGATACGCAGTATTTT. Protein sequence: CATSKERVDTQYF.

The V and J genes are TRBV19 and TRBJ1-3; D gene ambiguous. Germline values: CDR1 LNHDA, CDR2 SQIVND (reference sequence). The CDR3 is 14 residues long. V lost 1 base to trimming and J lost 0 bases, with 4 bases between them. The CDR3 sequence is CASSIGGSGNTIYF. CDR3 coding DNA: TGTGCCAGTAGTATAGGAGGCTCTGGAAACACCATATATTTT. The complete variable domain, with remaining parts taken from reference TRBV19 and TRBJ1-3, reads DGGITQSPKYLFRKEGQNVTLSCEQNLNHDAMYWYRQDPGQGLRLIYYSQIVNDFQKGDIAEGYSVSREKKESFPLTVTSAQKNPTAFYLCASSIGGSGNTIYFGEGSWLTVV.

In regard to this clone: Other DNA sequences in the same sample also yield this CDR3. The chain links TRBV5-1 to TRBJ1-1; possible D gene TRBD1, 5 bases. Germline V gene data show CDR1 as SGHRS and CDR2 as YFSETQ. Trimming stripped 2 bases from V and 1 base from J, with 6 bases between. CDR3 length: 13 amino acids. The CDR3, as DNA: TGCGCCAGCAGCTTAACAGGGAACACTGAAGCTTTCTTT. Encoded protein: CASSLTGNTEAFF.

The rearrangement links TRBV7-3 to TRBJ1-1; D uncertain. The CDR3 contains 13 residues. Trimming cost V 5 bases and J 1 base, with 8 bases left between them. Per the germline V gene, CDR1 is SGHTA and CDR2 is FQGTGA. CDR3 bases: TGTGCCAGCAGCACCAACAGGAACACTGAAGCTTTCTTT. Amino acid sequence: CASSTNRNTEAFF. Filled out from reference TRBV7-3 and TRBJ1-1, the complete variable domain reads GAGVSQTPSNKVTEKGKYVELRCDPISGHTALYWYRQSLGQGPEFLIYFQGTGAADDSGLPNDRFFAVRPEGSVSTLKIQRTERGDSAVYLCASSTNRNTEAFFGQGTRLTVV.

This chain links TRBV7-9 with TRBJ1-4, with D maybe TRBD1 (5 bases). The CDR3 is 14 residues long. The germline gives CDR1 SEHNR, CDR2 FQNEAQ (reference sequence). Trimming took off 5 bases at V and 6 bases at J, with 13 bases between the two ends. CDR3 sequence reads: CASSAPSGDEKLFF. The CDR3 DNA reads as TGTGCCAGCAGCGCCCCCTCGGGGGATGAAAAACTGTTTTTT.